Shown below are 26 T cell receptor beta chains from a single sample sequenced in a study of CXCR3-negative and CXCR3-positive naive CD8 T cells. General study points: The study found more hydrophobic TRB CDR3s in CXCR3-positive naive cells than in CXCR3-negative naive cells.

Preparation of TRB cDNA libraries relied on 5' RACE carrying UMI labels. TCRdb reprocessed the 5' RACE reads and stores each CDR3 protein as one record, lacking DNA. This sample's table has approximately 96,000 distinct CDR3 sequences. Antigens for these TCRs are unknown. What was sequenced was naive CXCR3+ CD8+ T cells from blood. Specified subset: CD45RO-CCR7+CD27+CD95- naive CD8+ T cells expressing CXCR3 (TNR3+). Receptor source: a human donor in good health. Some clones in this sample may be carry-over from other donors' samples.

This rearrangement joins TRBV7-3 to TRBJ2-1; the D gene TCRdb calls, TRBD2, cannot be checked with no DNA. CDR3 size: 17 residues. Germline-derived CDR1 and CDR2 are SGHTA and FQGTGA. CDR3 in amino acids: CASSPIGRLAGVNEQFF.

This rearrangement joins TRBV28 to TRBJ1-1. The CDR3 extends over 16 amino acids. The germline V gene has CDR1 MDHEN and CDR2 SYDVKM. The CDR3 spells CASSLQVTRVRTEAFF.

The CDR3: CASSLPSGGAAEQFF. V usage is TRBV3-1 and J usage is TRBJ2-1; with no DNA, the TCRdb D assignment of TRBD2 cannot be verified. The CDR3 is 15 residues long. Germline V gene lookup returns CDR1 LGHDT and CDR2 YNNKEL (reference sequence).

The V and J genes are TRBV30 and TRBJ2-5; TCRdb's D call of TRBD1 is untestable without DNA. This CDR3 comprises 13 residues. In germline, CDR1 is GTSNPN, CDR2 SVGIG (reference sequence). CDR3 sequence: CAWSMGGQETQYF.

J is TRBJ1-2 and V is TRBV20-1; absent DNA, TCRdb's TRBD1 call cannot be checked. Per germline, CDR1 DFQATT and CDR2 SNEGSKA (reference sequence). This CDR3 has 15 residues. The CDR3 spells CSARELGQDNYGYTF.

This chain links TRBV14 with TRBJ2-1. This CDR3 comprises 15 residues. Germline values: CDR1 SGHDN, CDR2 FVKESK. CDR3 sequence reads: CASSRKVGSWSEQFF.

This chain connects TRBV11-2 to TRBJ2-7; the D call from TCRdb, TRBD1, cannot be confirmed without DNA. Germline CDR1 SGHAT, CDR2 FQNNGV. The CDR3 has 11 amino acids. This CDR3 is CARTGGGEQYF.

The V and J genes are TRBV4-3 and TRBJ2-7; the D call from TCRdb, TRBD2, cannot be confirmed without DNA. CDR3 length: 19 amino acids. Germline-derived CDR1 and CDR2 are LGHNA and YSLEER. The CDR3 loop is CASSQVSVKTSGGTNEQYF.

CDR3 protein: CASSSSRDNFVVQYF. V gene TRBV6-5 combines with J gene TRBJ2-5; TCRdb returns TRBD1, unconfirmable since there is no DNA. Germline CDR1 MNHEY, CDR2 SVGAGI. The CDR3 runs to 15 residues.

The chain uses TRBV4-3 and TRBJ2-3; the D call from TCRdb, TRBD2, cannot be confirmed without DNA. Per germline, CDR1 LGHNA and CDR2 YSLEER. The CDR3 is 18 amino acids. The CDR3 loop is CASSQVERGGSPTDTQYF.

This chain connects TRBV18 to TRBJ1-1. Germline lookup yields CDR1 KGHSH and CDR2 LQKENI. This CDR3 contains 13 residues. This CDR3 reads CASSPKPSTEAFF.

The CDR3 protein is CSVQGTGNYEQYF. This sequence joins TRBV29-1 and TRBJ2-7; TCRdb's D call of TRBD1 is untestable without DNA. The CDR3 totals 13 residues. CDR1 and CDR2 (germline): SQVTM, ANQGSEA.

V usage is TRBV29-1 and J usage is TRBJ1-3; TCRdb's D call of TRBD1 is untestable without DNA. CDR1 SQVTM and CDR2 ANQGSEA come from the germline V gene. CDR3 length: 14 residues. Here the CDR3 reads CSVAGTEPGNTIYF. Based on the CDR3 plus reference TRBV29-1 and TRBJ1-3, the full variable domain is SAVISQKPSRDICQRGTSLTIQCQVDSQVTMMFWYRQQPGQSLTLIATANQGSEATYESGFVIDKFPISRPNLTFSTLTVSNMSPEDSSIYLCSVAGTEPGNTIYFGEGSWLTVV.

The CDR3 loop reads CASSLGVTGLLYEQYF. The gene calls are TRBV7-2 and TRBJ2-7; TCRdb names TRBD1, which stays unverified in the absence of DNA. CDR3 length: 16 residues. Germline V gene data show CDR1 as SGHTA and CDR2 as FQGNSA.

This chain links TRBV10-3 with TRBJ1-4; TCRdb reports TRBD1, a call that lacks DNA to check it against. Germline assignment: CDR1 ENHRY and CDR2 SYGVKD. The CDR3 sequence is 13 residues long. The CDR3 sequence: CAIKRDSGEKLFF.

The J gene is TRBJ2-1, the V gene TRBV7-2; the TCRdb D gene call, TRBD2, has no DNA to confirm it. Germline V lookup: CDR1 SGHTA, CDR2 FQGNSA. The CDR3 runs to 17 residues. The CDR3 loop is CASSLASPLAGYNEQFF.

V gene TRBV12-3 or TRBV12-4 combines with J gene TRBJ1-1; there is no DNA to check the TCRdb D call of TRBD1. The CDR3 runs to 14 residues. CDR3 amino acids: CASSLRGRGTEAFF.

The chain uses TRBV7-2 and TRBJ1-1; as DNA is missing, the TRBD1 call by TCRdb cannot be tested. There are 19 residues in the CDR3. Germline assignment: CDR1 SGHTA and CDR2 FQGNSA. The CDR3: CASSSRVMTGIGLNTEAFF.

The genes are TRBV28 and TRBJ1-5; the D call from TCRdb, TRBD1, cannot be confirmed without DNA. Germline CDR1 and CDR2: MDHEN and SYDVKM. The CDR3 runs 13 residues. The CDR3 region is CASSSVPNQPQHF.

V is TRBV30 and J is TRBJ2-7; TCRdb gives TRBD2 as the D gene, but with no DNA this cannot be confirmed. The germline gives CDR1 GTSNPN, CDR2 SVGIG (reference sequence). The CDR3 runs 14 residues. CDR3 residues: CAWSSGTNLFEQYF.

The J gene is TRBJ1-5, the V gene TRBV7-8. This CDR3 has 16 residues. Germline V gene lookup returns CDR1 SGHVS and CDR2 FQNEAQ. This chain's CDR3 is CASSLASHISNQPQHF.

The V call is TRBV7-2, the J call TRBJ1-1. The CDR3 loop spans 16 amino acids. Germline CDR1 is SGHTA and CDR2 is FQGNSA. The CDR3 loop is CASSLAKRTMNTEAFF.

The chain is built from TRBV9 and TRBJ2-7. The CDR3 extends over 15 amino acids. Germline assignment: CDR1 SGDLS and CDR2 YYNGEE. CDR3: CASSSSSGSSYEQYF.

This chain links TRBV7-9 with TRBJ2-7; the TCRdb call, TRBD1, lacks DNA for checking. There are 13 residues in the CDR3. Germline CDR1 reads SEHNR; CDR2 reads FQNEAQ (reference sequence). The CDR3 spells CASSDGGRGEQYF.

The gene calls are TRBV7-9 and TRBJ2-5; TCRdb's D call, TRBD2, is unchecked because there is no DNA. The CDR3 has 12 amino acids. Germline-derived CDR1 and CDR2 are SEHNR and FQNEAQ (reference sequence). The CDR3 loop reads CASCSFEGTQYF.

This chain links TRBV27 with TRBJ2-7. The CDR3 is 13 residues long. CDR1 and CDR2 from the germline V gene are MNHEY and SMNVEV (reference sequence). CDR3 protein: CASSLMVSYEQYF.